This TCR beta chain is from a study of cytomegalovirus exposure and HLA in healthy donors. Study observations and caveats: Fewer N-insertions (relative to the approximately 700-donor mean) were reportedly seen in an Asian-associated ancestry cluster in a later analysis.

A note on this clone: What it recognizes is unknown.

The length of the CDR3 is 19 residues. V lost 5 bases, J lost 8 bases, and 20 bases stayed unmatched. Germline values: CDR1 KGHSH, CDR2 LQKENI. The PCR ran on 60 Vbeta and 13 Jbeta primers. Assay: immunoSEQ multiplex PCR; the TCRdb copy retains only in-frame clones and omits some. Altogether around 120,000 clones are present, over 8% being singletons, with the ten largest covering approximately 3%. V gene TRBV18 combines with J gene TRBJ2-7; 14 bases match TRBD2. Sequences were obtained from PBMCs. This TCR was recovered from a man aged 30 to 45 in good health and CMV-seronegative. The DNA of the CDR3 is TGTGCCAGCTCAGCCGCCGGGACTAGCGGGAGTGAGGGGAGAGGCAAGCAGTACTTC. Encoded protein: CASSAAGTSGSEGRGKQYF.